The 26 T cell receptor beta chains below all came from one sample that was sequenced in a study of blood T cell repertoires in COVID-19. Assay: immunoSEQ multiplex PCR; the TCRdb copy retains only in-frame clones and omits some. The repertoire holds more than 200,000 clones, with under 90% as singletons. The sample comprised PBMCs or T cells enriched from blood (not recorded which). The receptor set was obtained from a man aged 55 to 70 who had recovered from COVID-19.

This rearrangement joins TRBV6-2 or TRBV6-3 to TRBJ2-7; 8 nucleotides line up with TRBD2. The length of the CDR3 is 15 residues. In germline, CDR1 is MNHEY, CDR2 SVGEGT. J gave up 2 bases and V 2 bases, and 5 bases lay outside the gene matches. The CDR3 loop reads CASSYLSGVAYEQYF. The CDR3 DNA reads TGTGCCAGCAGTTACCTTAGCGGGGTAGCCTACGAGCAGTACTTC.

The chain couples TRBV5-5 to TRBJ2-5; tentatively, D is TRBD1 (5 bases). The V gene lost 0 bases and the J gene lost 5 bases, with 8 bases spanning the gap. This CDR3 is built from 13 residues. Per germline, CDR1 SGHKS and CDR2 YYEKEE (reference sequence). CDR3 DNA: TGTGCCAGCAGCTTGGGGACAAAGGAGACCCAGTACTTC. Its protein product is CASSLGTKETQYF.

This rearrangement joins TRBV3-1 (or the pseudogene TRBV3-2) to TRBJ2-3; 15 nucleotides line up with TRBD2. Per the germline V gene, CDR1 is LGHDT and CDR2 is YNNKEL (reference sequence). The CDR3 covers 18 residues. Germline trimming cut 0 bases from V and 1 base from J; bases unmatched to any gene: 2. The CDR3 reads CASSQEGLAGGGTDTQYF. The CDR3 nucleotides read TGTGCCAGCAGCCAAGAGGGACTAGCGGGGGGTGGCACAGATACGCAGTATTTT.

DNA of the CDR3: TGTGCCAGCAGCATACAGGGGGATCAGCCCCAGCATTTT. Protein product: CASSIQGDQPQHF. The V and J genes are TRBV7-2 and TRBJ1-5, with TRBD1 identical over 8 bases. Germline trimming cut 5 bases from V and 5 bases from J; bases unmatched to any gene: 2. Per the germline V gene, CDR1 is SGHTA and CDR2 is FQGNSA. This CDR3 comprises 13 residues.

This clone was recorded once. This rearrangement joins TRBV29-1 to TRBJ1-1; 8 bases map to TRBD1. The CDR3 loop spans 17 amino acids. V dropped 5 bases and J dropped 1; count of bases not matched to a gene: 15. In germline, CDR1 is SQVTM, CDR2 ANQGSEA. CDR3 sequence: CSVTWAGGRSPNTEAFF. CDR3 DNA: TGCAGCGTTACCTGGGCAGGGGGCCGTAGCCCGAACACTGAAGCTTTCTTT.

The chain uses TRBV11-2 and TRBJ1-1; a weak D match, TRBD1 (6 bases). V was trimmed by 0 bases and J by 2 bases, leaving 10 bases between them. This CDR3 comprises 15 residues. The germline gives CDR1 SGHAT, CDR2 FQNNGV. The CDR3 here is CASSLELGANTEAFF. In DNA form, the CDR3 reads TGTGCCAGCAGCTTAGAGCTGGGGGCAAACACTGAAGCTTTCTTT.

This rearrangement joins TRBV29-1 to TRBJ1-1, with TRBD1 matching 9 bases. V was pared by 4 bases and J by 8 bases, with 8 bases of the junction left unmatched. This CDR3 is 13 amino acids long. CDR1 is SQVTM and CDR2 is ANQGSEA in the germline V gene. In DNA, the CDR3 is TGCAGCGTTGGGGGGGGACAGGGAAGGGAAGCTTTCTTT. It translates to CSVGGGQGREAFF. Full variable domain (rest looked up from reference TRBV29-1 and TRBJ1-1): SAVISQKPSRDICQRGTSLTIQCQVDSQVTMMFWYRQQPGQSLTLIATANQGSEATYESGFVIDKFPISRPNLTFSTLTVSNMSPEDSSIYLCSVGGGQGREAFFGQGTRLTVV.

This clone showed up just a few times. CDR3 sequence reads: CASSALLNGYGYTF. The CDR3 region has the DNA TGTGCCAGCAGTGCCCTCCTCAACGGCTATGGCTACACCTTC. This chain joins TRBV2 and TRBJ1-2; D ambiguous. Trimming pared 4 bases from V and 4 bases from J, leaving 13 bases between. The CDR3 is made up of 14 amino acids. Germline V gives CDR1 SNHLY, CDR2 FYNNEI.

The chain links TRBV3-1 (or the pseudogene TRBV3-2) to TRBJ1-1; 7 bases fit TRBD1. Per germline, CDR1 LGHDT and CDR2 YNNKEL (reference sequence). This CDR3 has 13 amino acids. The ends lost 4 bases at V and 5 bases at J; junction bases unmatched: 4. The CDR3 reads CASSLQGRTEAFF. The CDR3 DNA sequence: TGTGCCAGCAGCCTACAGGGGCGAACTGAAGCTTTCTTT.

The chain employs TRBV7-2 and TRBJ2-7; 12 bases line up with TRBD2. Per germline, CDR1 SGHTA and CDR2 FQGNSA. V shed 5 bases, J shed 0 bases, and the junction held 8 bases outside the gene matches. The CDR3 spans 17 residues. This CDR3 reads CASSPGLAGRGSYEQYF. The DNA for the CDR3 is TGTGCCAGCAGCCCAGGACTAGCGGGGCGCGGCTCCTACGAGCAGTACTTC.

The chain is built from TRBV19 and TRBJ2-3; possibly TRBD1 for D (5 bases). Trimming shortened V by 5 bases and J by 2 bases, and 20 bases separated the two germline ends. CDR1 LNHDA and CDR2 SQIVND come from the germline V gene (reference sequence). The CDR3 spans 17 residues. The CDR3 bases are TGTGCCAGTAGTCCACGACAGCCCCCCCTATACACAGATACGCAGTATTTT. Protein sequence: CASSPRQPPLYTDTQYF.

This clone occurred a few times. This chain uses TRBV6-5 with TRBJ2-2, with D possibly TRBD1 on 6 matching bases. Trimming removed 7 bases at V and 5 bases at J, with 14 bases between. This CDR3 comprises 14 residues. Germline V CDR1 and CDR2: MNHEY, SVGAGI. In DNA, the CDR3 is TGTGCCAGCACCACGCAAACAGGGACCGGGGAGCTGTTTTTT. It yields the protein CASTTQTGTGELFF.

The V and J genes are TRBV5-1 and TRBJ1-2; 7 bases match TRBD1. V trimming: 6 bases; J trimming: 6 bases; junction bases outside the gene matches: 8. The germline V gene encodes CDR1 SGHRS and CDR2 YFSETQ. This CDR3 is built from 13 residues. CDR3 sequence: CASTKGDRDGYTF. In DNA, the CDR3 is TGCGCCAGCACCAAGGGGGACAGAGATGGCTACACCTTC.

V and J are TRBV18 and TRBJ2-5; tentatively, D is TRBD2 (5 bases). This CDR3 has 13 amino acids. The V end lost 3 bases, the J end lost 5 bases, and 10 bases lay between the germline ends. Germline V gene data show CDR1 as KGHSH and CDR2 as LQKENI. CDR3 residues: CASSPRGGETQYF. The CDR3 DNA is TGTGCCAGCTCACCCCGGGGTGGGGAGACCCAGTACTTC.

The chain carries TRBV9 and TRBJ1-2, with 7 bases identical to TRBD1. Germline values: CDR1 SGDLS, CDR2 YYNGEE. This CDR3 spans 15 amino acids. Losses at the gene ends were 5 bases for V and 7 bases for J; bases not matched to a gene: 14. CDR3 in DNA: TGTGCCAGCAGGAGCCCCAGAGAGGGGGCGCTTGGCTACACCTTC. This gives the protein CASRSPREGALGYTF.

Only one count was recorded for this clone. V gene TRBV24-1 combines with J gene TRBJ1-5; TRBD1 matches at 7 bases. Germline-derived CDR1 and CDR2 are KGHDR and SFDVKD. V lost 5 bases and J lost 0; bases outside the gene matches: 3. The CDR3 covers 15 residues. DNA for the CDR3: TGTGCCACCAGTGGCGCAGGGGGTAGCAATCAGCCCCAGCATTTT. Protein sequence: CATSGAGGSNQPQHF.

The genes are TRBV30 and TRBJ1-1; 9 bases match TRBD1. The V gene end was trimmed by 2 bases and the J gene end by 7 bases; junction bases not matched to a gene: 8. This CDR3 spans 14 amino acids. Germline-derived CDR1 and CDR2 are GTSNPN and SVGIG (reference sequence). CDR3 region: CAWSLDRGIGEAFF. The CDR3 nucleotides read TGTGCCTGGAGTCTGGACAGGGGAATCGGTGAAGCTTTCTTT. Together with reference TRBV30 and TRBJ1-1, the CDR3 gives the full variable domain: SQTIHQWPATLVQPVGSPLSLECTVEGTSNPNLYWYRQAAGRGLQLLFYSVGIGQISSEVPQNLSASRPQDRQFILSSKKLLLSDSGFYLCAWSLDRGIGEAFFGQGTRLTVV.

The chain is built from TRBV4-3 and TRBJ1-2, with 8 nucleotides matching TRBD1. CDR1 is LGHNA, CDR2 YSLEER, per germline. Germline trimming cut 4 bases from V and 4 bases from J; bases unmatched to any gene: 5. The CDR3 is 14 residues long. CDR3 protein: CASSRGQGGYGYTF. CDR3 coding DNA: TGCGCCAGCAGCCGCGGACAGGGAGGCTATGGCTACACCTTC.

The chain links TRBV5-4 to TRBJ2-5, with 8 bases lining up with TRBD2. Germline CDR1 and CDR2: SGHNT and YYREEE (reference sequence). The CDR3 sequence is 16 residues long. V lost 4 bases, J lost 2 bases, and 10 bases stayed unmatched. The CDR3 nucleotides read TGTGCCAGCAGCGCCCCGGGGGGGCCCTATCAAGAGACCCAGTACTTC. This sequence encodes CASSAPGGPYQETQYF.

Written as DNA, the CDR3 is TGTGCCAGCAGTTATACTAGCGGGGTTAAAGAGACCCAGTACTTC. It specifies CASSYTSGVKETQYF. The V and J genes are TRBV2 and TRBJ2-5; 10 bases are shared with TRBD2. After removal of 5 bases from V and 3 bases from J, the junction contained 6 bases not matched to a gene. In germline, CDR1 is SNHLY, CDR2 FYNNEI. The CDR3 is 15 amino acids.

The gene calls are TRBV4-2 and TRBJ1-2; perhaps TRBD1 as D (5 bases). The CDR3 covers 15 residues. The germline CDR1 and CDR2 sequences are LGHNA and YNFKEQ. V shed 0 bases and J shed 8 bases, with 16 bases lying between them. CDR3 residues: CASSQEGGKGRGYTF. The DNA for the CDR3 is TGTGCCAGCAGCCAAGAGGGGGGGAAGGGACGCGGCTACACCTTC.

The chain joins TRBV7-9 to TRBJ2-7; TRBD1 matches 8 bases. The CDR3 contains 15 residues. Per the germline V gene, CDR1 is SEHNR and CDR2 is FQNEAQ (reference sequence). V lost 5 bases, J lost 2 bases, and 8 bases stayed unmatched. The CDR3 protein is CASSPRTGSPYEQYF. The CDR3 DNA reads TGTGCCAGCAGCCCACGGACAGGGAGCCCCTACGAGCAGTACTTC.

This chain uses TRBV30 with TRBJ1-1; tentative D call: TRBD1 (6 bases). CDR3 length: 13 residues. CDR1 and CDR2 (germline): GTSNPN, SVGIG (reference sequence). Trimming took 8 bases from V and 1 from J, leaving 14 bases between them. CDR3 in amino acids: CARTWGQNTEAFF. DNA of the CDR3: TGTGCCCGCACGTGGGGGCAGAACACTGAAGCTTTCTTT.

The CDR3 DNA is TGTGCCAGCAGCCTAACTAATGAAAAACTGTTTTTT. It is translated as CASSLTNEKLFF. The J gene is TRBJ1-4, the V gene TRBV12-3 or TRBV12-4; no clear D gene. The CDR3 has 12 residues. The V and J ends lost 6 bases and 1 base respectively, with 3 bases between them.

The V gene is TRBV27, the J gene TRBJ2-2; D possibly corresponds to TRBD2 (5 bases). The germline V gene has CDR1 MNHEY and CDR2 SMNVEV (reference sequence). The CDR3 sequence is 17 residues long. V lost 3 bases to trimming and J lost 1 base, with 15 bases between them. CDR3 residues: CASSFRRGDGNTGELFF. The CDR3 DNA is TGTGCCAGCAGTTTCCGACGGGGAGATGGGAACACCGGGGAGCTGTTTTTT.

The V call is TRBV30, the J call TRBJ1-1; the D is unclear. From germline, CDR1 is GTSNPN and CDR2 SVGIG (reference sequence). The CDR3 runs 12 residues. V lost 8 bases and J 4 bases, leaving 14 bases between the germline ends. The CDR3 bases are TGTGCCGGATCCAGGCATTCCACTGAAGCTTTCTTT. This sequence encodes CAGSRHSTEAFF. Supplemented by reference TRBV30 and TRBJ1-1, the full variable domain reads SQTIHQWPATLVQPVGSPLSLECTVEGTSNPNLYWYRQAAGRGLQLLFYSVGIGQISSEVPQNLSASRPQDRQFILSSKKLLLSDSGFYLCAGSRHSTEAFFGQGTRLTVV.